What follows are 11 T cell receptor beta chains derived from one specimen sequenced in a study of regulatory T cells in long-lasting Graves disease. The time point is: persistent/refractory GD, antithyroid drugs over 5 years with positive TRAb. Construction of the TCR library relied on RNA isolated from PBMCs. Through Arm-PCR of CDR3 regions and iRepertoire HTBI primers, TCR beta libraries were built. Each CDR3 protein gets one entry after TCRdb re-called the multiplex PCR reads with MiXCR. In the table there are 400,000 to 600,000 distinct CDR3 sequences, around a fifth of which are singletons. The input for sequencing was peripheral blood mononuclear cells (PBMCs), taken when the disease was refractory, from a patient treated with antithyroid drugs. The receptors were gathered from a female donor with Graves disease.

In its sample, this clonotype was seen a few times. The rearrangement joins TRBV5-6 to TRBJ2-2, with D possibly matching TRBD1 (6 bases). Trimming took 0 bases from V and 7 from J, leaving 13 bases between them. From germline, CDR1 is SGHDT and CDR2 YYEEEE. This CDR3 spans 15 amino acids. In nucleotides, the CDR3 is TGTGCCAGCAGCTTGGGGACGGTCAGGGGCGGGGAGCTGTTTTTT. This codes for CASSLGTVRGGELFF.

This clonotype was seen a few times. The V and J genes are TRBV3-1 and TRBJ1-2; 8 positions match TRBD1. The CDR3 contains 15 residues. V dropped 1 base and J dropped 5; count of bases not matched to a gene: 6. From germline, CDR1 is LGHDT and CDR2 YNNKEL (reference sequence). CDR3 in DNA: TGTGCCAGCAGCCAAGGGACAGGGTTACCTTATGGCTACACCTTC. It translates to CASSQGTGLPYGYTF.

Only a few counts were recorded for this clonotype. This chain uses TRBV7-8 with TRBJ2-6, with D uncertain. CDR3 length: 12 amino acids. CDR1 SGHVS and CDR2 FQNEAQ come from the germline V gene. The V end was cut by 2 bases, the J end by 12 bases, with 8 bases between. The CDR3 nucleotides read TGTGCCAGCAGCTTACTATTGGGCGTCCTGACTTTC. Translated, it gives CASSLLLGVLTF.

The sample holds many counts of this clonotype. The chain combines TRBV7-9 with TRBJ2-5; 7 bases are a match to TRBD1. V lost 3 bases, J lost 5 bases, and 6 bases stayed unmatched. The CDR3 loop spans 14 amino acids. Germline CDR1 SEHNR, CDR2 FQNEAQ (reference sequence). The chain's CDR3 is CASSLTGIGETQYF. DNA for the CDR3: TGTGCCAGCAGCTTGACAGGGATCGGTGAGACCCAGTACTTC.

This clonotype has ten or more counts. The chain joins TRBV28 to TRBJ1-2, with D perhaps TRBD1 (5 bases). CDR1 and CDR2 (germline): MDHEN, SYDVKM. The V end was cut by 6 bases, the J end by 8 bases, with 19 bases between. The CDR3 consists of 14 residues. The CDR3 DNA reads as TGTGCCAGCAGCCTCGGGGGAGGGGCTGGCGGCTACACCTTC. Its protein is CASSLGGGAGGYTF.

The chain couples TRBV7-9 to TRBJ2-2; TRBD1 is a possible D gene (6 bases). Deletions cut 2 bases from V and 5 bases from J, with 21 bases between. This CDR3 region has 18 residues. Per the germline V gene, CDR1 is SEHNR and CDR2 is FQNEAQ (reference sequence). The CDR3 coding sequence is TGTGCCAGCAGCTTATCAGCCCCGGGTCAGGGGTGGACCGGGGAGCTGTTTTTT. Its protein product is CASSLSAPGQGWTGELFF.

This clonotype occurred a few times. V gene TRBV27 combines with J gene TRBJ1-2; tentative D call: TRBD1 (5 bases). The V and J ends lost 4 bases and 6 bases respectively, with 18 bases between them. This CDR3 region has 15 residues. Looked up from germline, CDR1 is MNHEY and CDR2 is SMNVEV (reference sequence). This CDR3 reads CASSSLRQFRDGYTF. The CDR3 DNA is TGTGCCAGCAGTTCACTTAGACAGTTCCGAGATGGCTACACCTTC.

CDR3 sequence: CSGIPGGVETQYF. CDR3 nucleotide sequence: TGCAGCGGAATCCCCGGGGGGGTAGAGACCCAGTACTTC. V usage is TRBV29-1 and J usage is TRBJ2-5; 8 bases align to TRBD2. The CDR3 spans 13 residues. Trimming at V came to 7 bases and at J to 4 bases, leaving 8 bases not matched to a gene. The germline CDR1 and CDR2 sequences are SQVTM and ANQGSEA.

The chain employs TRBV29-1 and TRBJ1-2, with D possibly matching TRBD1 (5 bases). This CDR3 has 19 residues. Per the germline V gene, CDR1 is SQVTM and CDR2 is ANQGSEA. V was shortened by 2 bases and J by 2 bases, with 27 bases between the two germline ends. CDR3 region: CSVEFLEDVWGGFNYGYTF. DNA of the CDR3: TGCAGCGTTGAATTCCTCGAGGATGTGTGGGGGGGGTTCAACTATGGCTACACCTTC.

This clonotype was counted ten times or more. The V and J genes are TRBV13 and TRBJ1-2; D is perhaps TRBD1 (5 bases). V lost 5 bases to trimming and J lost 3 bases, with 10 bases between them. This CDR3 region has 13 residues. Germline CDR1 and CDR2: PRHDT and FYEKMQ (reference sequence). The DNA of the CDR3 is TGTGCCAGCAGCAGAGAAGGGGACTATGGCTACACCTTC. It yields the protein CASSREGDYGYTF.

This clonotype was detected many times. The V and J genes are TRBV29-1 and TRBJ1-2, with D perhaps TRBD1 (6 bases). Germline CDR1 is SQVTM and CDR2 is ANQGSEA. Trimming cost V 6 bases and J 3 bases, with 20 bases left between them. The CDR3 has 15 amino acids. The CDR3 DNA sequence: TGCAGCGTCCGCCTCGGGACAACTACCCACTATGGCTACACCTTC. Its translation: CSVRLGTTTHYGYTF.